Sequencing of this T cell receptor beta chain was carried out in a study of cytomegalovirus exposure and HLA in healthy donors. Study as a whole: An early data release held around 80 million unique TCRs from HLA-typed donors.

This clone was counted between two and nine times. What it recognizes is unknown. Findings of the study overall: Serostatus for CMV was the only available immune exposure information. In a later analysis, an Asian-associated ancestry cluster reportedly showed fewer N-insertions than the roughly 690-donor mean.

The study ran its PCR with 60 Vbeta and 13 Jbeta primers. Some clones are missing from TCRdb's copy, which holds only in-frame ones; the method was immunoSEQ multiplex PCR. The sample includes under 200,000 clones, roughly 73% of them seen just once. Trimming cost V 5 bases and J 5 bases; bases outside gene matches: 6. Germline V gene sequence: CDR1 LNHDA, CDR2 SQIVND (reference sequence). This CDR3 is built from 14 residues. The sequencing input was PBMCs. This chain links TRBV19 with TRBJ1-1; 9 nucleotides agree with TRBD1. The sequence was collected from a woman younger than 45 in good health and CMV-seronegative. DNA for the CDR3: TGTGCCAGTAGTCGGACAGGGGCAAGGACTGAAGCTTTCTTT. Protein product: CASSRTGARTEAFF.